Each of the 23 T cell receptor beta chains below was sequenced from the same sample in a study of OX40 agonist ivuxolimab in advanced cancers. The data were produced by immunoSEQ multiplex PCR, yet TCRdb's version contains in-frame clones alone and is incomplete. The sample records 77,000 or so clones, approximately 80% being singletons. The source material was CD4+ or CD8+ T cells sorted from blood, sampled in a trial of the OX40 agonist ivuxolimab. Receptor source: an adult with an advanced solid tumor such as melanoma, head and neck, liver or kidney cancer.

This clone was seen only a few times. The V and J genes are TRBV14 and TRBJ2-3; 13 nucleotides agree with TRBD2. Losses at the gene ends were 4 bases for V and 5 bases for J; bases not matched to a gene: 9. CDR3 length: 17 residues. Germline loops: CDR1 SGHDN, CDR2 FVKESK. CDR3 coding DNA: TGTGCCAGCAGCCCACTAGCGGGAGGGCCTCGGGAAGATACGCAGTATTTT. It translates to CASSPLAGGPREDTQYF.

CDR3 in DNA: TGTGCCAGCAGTGAAGCGCTTCGGGACACTGAAGCTTTCTTT. It specifies CASSEALRDTEAFF. The chain has TRBV6-1 and TRBJ1-1; no clear D. Between the trimmed V and J ends, which lost 0 bases and 3 bases, there was a span of 8 bases. The CDR3 covers 14 residues. Germline assignment: CDR1 MNHNS and CDR2 SASEGT.

V gene TRBV28 combines with J gene TRBJ2-5, with D possibly TRBD1 on 6 matching bases. This CDR3 has 14 amino acids. V was pared by 5 bases and J by 11 bases, with 21 bases between. The germline CDR1 and CDR2 sequences are MDHEN and SYDVKM. Here the CDR3 DNA reads TGTGCCAGCAGTACCGGGACACACCCTAGCAAGCAGTACTTC. Translated: CASSTGTHPSKQYF.

CDR3 loop: CASSLEGALYGYTF. In DNA, the CDR3 is TGCGCCAGCAGCTTGGAGGGGGCCCTCTATGGCTACACCTTC. The chain employs TRBV5-1 and TRBJ1-2; 7 positions agree with TRBD1. Germline V gene lookup returns CDR1 SGHRS and CDR2 YFSETQ. The CDR3 contains 14 residues. Unmatched junction bases numbered 3, after V lost 0 bases and J lost 4 bases. The full variable domain, with the rest looked up from reference TRBV5-1 and TRBJ1-2, is KAGVTQTPRYLIKTRGQQVTLSCSPISGHRSVSWYQQTPGQGLQFLFEYFSETQRNKGNFPGRFSGRQFSNSRSEMNVSTLELGDSALYLCASSLEGALYGYTFGSGTRLTVV.

The rearrangement joins TRBV7-8 to TRBJ2-5; 12 bases align to TRBD1. CDR1 is SGHVS and CDR2 is FQNEAQ in the germline V gene. The CDR3 length is 16 residues. V was clipped by 2 bases and J by 5 bases; unmatched bases: 6. The DNA of the CDR3 is TGTGCCAGCAGCTTAAAGGGGACAGGGGGCTGGGAGACCCAGTACTTC. This codes for CASSLKGTGGWETQYF.

This chain uses TRBV4-3 with TRBJ2-3; possible D gene TRBD1, 5 bases. Germline V gene data show CDR1 as LGHNA and CDR2 as YSLEER. Trimming removed 0 bases from V and 6 bases from J, with 16 bases in between. The CDR3 runs to 16 residues. CDR3 in DNA: TGCGCCAGCAGCCAAGATCGTCAGGGCACCAGGGATACGCAGTATTTT. It specifies CASSQDRQGTRDTQYF.

This rearrangement joins TRBV7-2 to TRBJ2-7; D may be TRBD2 (5 bases). The germline V gene has CDR1 SGHTA and CDR2 FQGNSA. CDR3 length equals 15 residues. Between the trimmed V and J ends, which lost 1 base and 1 base, there was a span of 11 bases. In DNA, the CDR3 is TGTGCCAGCAGCTTAGTAGTCGGGGATTCCTACGAGCAGTACTTC. It is translated as CASSLVVGDSYEQYF.

J is TRBJ2-3 and V is TRBV18, with D perhaps assigned TRBD1 or TRBD2 (5 bases each). CDR3 length: 16 residues. Looked up from germline, CDR1 is KGHSH and CDR2 is LQKENI. V was cut by 5 bases and J by 0 bases, with 15 bases left in between. CDR3 amino acids: CASSKRGDTSTDTQYF. As DNA, the CDR3 is TGTGCCAGCTCAAAGAGGGGAGATACTAGCACAGATACGCAGTATTTT.

V gene TRBV4-3 combines with J gene TRBJ1-4; D ambiguous. From germline, CDR1 is LGHNA and CDR2 YSLEER. CDR3 length: 16 residues. The V end was cut by 1 base, the J end by 0 bases, with 9 bases between. The CDR3 DNA is TGCGCCAGCAGCCAAGGACTTACCGCAACTAATGAAAAACTGTTTTTT. Its translation: CASSQGLTATNEKLFF.

The chain carries TRBV16 and TRBJ1-2, with D possibly matching TRBD1 (6 bases). The CDR3 has 16 amino acids. Deletions cut 3 bases from V and 4 bases from J, with 18 bases between. From germline, CDR1 is KGHSY and CDR2 FQNENV. CDR3 sequence reads: CASSQRDTTSGYGYTF. In nucleotides, the CDR3 is TGTGCCAGCAGCCAGCGGGACACGACTTCGGGCTATGGCTACACCTTC.

The rearrangement links TRBV19 to TRBJ1-2, with a tentative D call TRBD1 (6 bases). The CDR3 has 13 amino acids. V was pared by 10 bases and J by 0 bases, with 12 bases between. CDR1 and CDR2 (germline): LNHDA, SQIVND (reference sequence). The CDR3 here is CATAQGANYGYTF. CDR3 nucleotides: TGTGCCACCGCACAGGGAGCTAACTATGGCTACACCTTC.

The rearrangement joins TRBV6-5 to TRBJ2-5; D remains ambiguous. The CDR3 runs to 15 residues. CDR1 and CDR2 (germline): MNHEY, SVGAGI. Trimming took off 0 bases at V and 3 bases at J, with 11 bases between the two ends. The DNA of the CDR3 is TGTGCCAGCAGTTACTCCCTATTAGGGAAAGAGACCCAGTACTTC. Translation gives CASSYSLLGKETQYF.

The V gene is TRBV28, the J gene TRBJ2-2; the match to TRBD2 covers 14 bases. The CDR3 is 18 amino acids. Germline values: CDR1 MDHEN, CDR2 SYDVKM. J gave up 1 base and V 4 bases, and 5 bases lay outside the gene matches. The CDR3 DNA sequence: TGTGCCAGCAGTTCGGGACTAGCGGGAGCTTGGAACACCGGGGAGCTGTTTTTT. Its protein is CASSSGLAGAWNTGELFF.

This chain connects TRBV29-1 to TRBJ1-5; tentatively, D is TRBD1 (5 bases). Trimming took off 5 bases at V and 11 bases at J, with 19 bases between the two ends. Per germline, CDR1 SQVTM and CDR2 ANQGSEA. CDR3 length: 13 residues. CDR3 nucleotide sequence: TGCAGCGTTCCAGGCTTGGGGCGGGCAGCCCAGCATTTT. It codes for CSVPGLGRAAQHF.

This clone was picked up one time. The chain combines TRBV5-1 with TRBJ1-4; tentative D call: TRBD1 (5 bases). From germline, CDR1 is SGHRS and CDR2 YFSETQ. V lost 2 bases to trimming and J lost 6 bases, with 11 bases between them. The CDR3 has 14 amino acids. CDR3 in DNA: TGCGCCAGCAGCTTTTTAGGGGTGGATGAAAAACTGTTTTTT. Its translation is CASSFLGVDEKLFF. The full variable domain, with the rest looked up from reference TRBV5-1 and TRBJ1-4, is KAGVTQTPRYLIKTRGQQVTLSCSPISGHRSVSWYQQTPGQGLQFLFEYFSETQRNKGNFPGRFSGRQFSNSRSEMNVSTLELGDSALYLCASSFLGVDEKLFFGSGTQLSVL.

This chain links TRBV2 with TRBJ2-7; TRBD1 is a possible D gene (5 bases). With 3 bases removed from V and 3 bases from J, the gap between germline ends came to 6 bases. The CDR3 runs to 12 residues. The germline V gene encodes CDR1 SNHLY and CDR2 FYNNEI. CDR3 bases: TGTGCCAGCAGTGATAGGGGCTACGAGCAGTACTTC. Protein: CASSDRGYEQYF.

This clone was seen once. The V call is TRBV15, the J call TRBJ2-1; TRBD1 aligns across 7 bases. Germline V gene sequence: CDR1 LNHNV, CDR2 YYDKDF (reference sequence). Trimming took 0 bases from V and 7 from J; bases not matched to a gene: 9. The CDR3 sequence is 16 residues long. CDR3 nucleotides: TGTGCCACCAGCAGAGACTACGGGACAGCTTCGAATGAGCAGTTCTTC. Its protein product is CATSRDYGTASNEQFF.

The CDR3 is CASSSGSGLAGTGELFF. CDR3 in DNA: TGCGCCAGCAGCTCCGGATCGGGACTAGCTGGCACCGGGGAGCTGTTTTTT. This chain connects TRBV5-1 to TRBJ2-2; 9 bases align to TRBD2. Germline CDR1 and CDR2: SGHRS and YFSETQ. Trimming cost V 3 bases and J 4 bases; bases outside gene matches: 10. The CDR3 sequence is 17 residues long.

The CDR3 protein is CAWSPPGGLTEAFF. CDR3 bases: TGTGCCTGGAGTCCCCCAGGGGGTTTAACTGAAGCTTTCTTT. The J gene is TRBJ1-1, the V gene TRBV30; 7 positions agree with TRBD1. This CDR3 is built from 14 residues. Trimming at V came to 2 bases and at J to 5 bases, leaving 8 bases not matched to a gene. Germline-derived CDR1 and CDR2 are GTSNPN and SVGIG (reference sequence).

The gene calls are TRBV20-1 and TRBJ1-4; no firm D call. Germline V gene lookup returns CDR1 DFQATT and CDR2 SNEGSKA (reference sequence). The CDR3 is made up of 11 amino acids. The V and J ends lost 5 bases and 7 bases respectively, with 8 bases between them. CDR3 protein: CSAESFEKLFF. CDR3 coding DNA: TGCAGTGCTGAAAGTTTTGAAAAACTGTTTTTT.

The rearrangement joins TRBV7-3 to TRBJ1-5, with D possibly TRBD1 on 5 matching bases. Trimming removed 5 bases at V and 5 bases at J, with 10 bases between. Germline lookup yields CDR1 SGHTA and CDR2 FQGTGA. There are 13 residues in the CDR3. The CDR3 nucleotides read TGTGCCAGCAGCCCAGGGAGGGATCAGCCCCAGCATTTT. It yields the protein CASSPGRDQPQHF.

The chain is built from TRBV7-2 and TRBJ2-5; a possible D gene is TRBD1 (5 bases). The CDR3 is made up of 12 amino acids. The V end was cut by 4 bases, the J end by 5 bases, with 8 bases between. CDR1 is SGHTA and CDR2 is FQGNSA in the germline V gene. This chain's CDR3 is CASSSGSETQYF. DNA for the CDR3: TGTGCCAGCAGCTCAGGGTCGGAGACCCAGTACTTC.

V usage is TRBV5-8 and J usage is TRBJ2-5; D remains unclear. The CDR3 totals 12 residues. V was cut by 4 bases and J by 2 bases, with 6 bases left in between. Germline V gene lookup returns CDR1 SGHTS and CDR2 YDEGEE. The CDR3: CASSRQQETQYF. The DNA of the CDR3 is TGTGCCAGCAGCCGCCAGCAAGAGACCCAGTACTTC.